What follows is one TCR beta chain and its context. There is no known antigen for this receptor. Nothing much larger sits one base from this clone, and base qualities are not available. This entry is derived from a study of OX40 agonist ivuxolimab in advanced cancers. Regarding the complete study: Ivuxolimab, which targeted the costimulatory receptor OX40 (CD134), was an agonistic, fully human IgG2 monoclonal antibody. Prior anti-PD-1, anti-PD-L1 or anti-CTLA-4 therapy was permitted, and checkpoint inhibitors had been received by about two fifths of dose-escalation patients. Of the 50 to 55 dose-escalation patients, hepatocellular carcinoma was present in approximately 20, melanoma in roughly 15, renal cell carcinoma in 9 and head and neck cancer in 9. The paper reports the monotherapy dose-escalation portion (N = 52 patients) of the phase I ivuxolimab trial. Intravenous ivuxolimab was administered to patients every 2 weeks at six dose levels: 0.01, 0.1, 0.3, 1.5, 3 and 10 mg/kg. The purpose of peripheral TCRbeta sequencing was to test whether ivuxolimab changed TCR sequence diversity and led to clonal T-cell expansion. A male proportion of around 83% and a mean age of about 60 years, ranging from about 23 to 79, were recorded for the dose-escalation cohort. Three dose-escalation patients achieved partial responses, one with hepatocellular carcinoma and two with cutaneous melanoma. Paper-wide results and their limitations: After ivuxolimab, CD8+ T cells had more expanded clones than CD4+ T cells on average. In the 0.1-3.0 mg/kg groups, partial responders had among the lowest normalized peripheral clonal expansion, particularly in CD8+ T cells. Low levels of normalized T-cell clonal expansion were also shown by some nonresponding patients. At doses of 0.1 to 3.0 mg/kg, clonal expansion of both CD4+ and CD8+ T cells in blood was seen between baseline and week 6. Antigen specificity was not determined for the clonally expanded peripheral T cells.

Patients with a history of autoimmune disease or receiving systemic immunosuppression were excluded from the trial. In every dose cohort, peripheral blood was drawn for TCR sequencing at baseline, cycle 4 day 1, and cycle 7 day 1. Samples were obtained from an open-label, multicenter, first-in-human phase I dose-escalation trial of ivuxolimab. Adults with locally advanced or metastatic head and neck squamous cell, hepatocellular, melanoma or renal cell carcinoma were enrolled in the trial. Before TCR sequencing, CD4+ T cells and CD8+ T cells from peripheral blood were sorted into separate populations. For sequencing of the TCRbeta CDR3 region, genomic DNA was extracted from the sorted cells. The immunoSEQ Assay was used for sequencing of TCRbeta CDR3 regions. The table comes from immuneACCESS by way of TCRdb, which keeps in-frame sequences with V and J called. Part of the clones is missing from these tables; in studies checked, under half for an unresolved V gene and the rest for unknown reasons. The sample data list about 64,000 clones, and around 89% of these were observed just once. Of the sample, roughly 0.67% is held by the ten largest clones.

Including the terminal cysteine and phenylalanine, the CDR3 comprises 14 residues. The sequence is cut down to CDR3 DNA, 42 bases in frame from base 1. CDR1 and CDR2 are drawn from the germline V gene: KGHSH, LQKENI. After removal of 5 bases from V and 4 bases from J, the junction retains 5 bases not matched to a gene. This sample comprised CD4+ or CD8+ T cells sorted from blood, obtained in a trial of the OX40 agonist ivuxolimab. This TCR was sampled from an adult with an advanced solid tumor such as melanoma, head and neck, liver or kidney cancer. The receptor chain draws on TRBV18 and TRBJ2-3, with 8 central nucleotides matching TRBD1. The DNA is TGTGCCAGCTCAGACAGGGGCTATTCAGATACGCAGTATTTT. It translates as CASSDRGYSDTQYF. The full variable domain, completed from the reference TRBV18 and TRBJ2-3 proteins outside the CDR3, reads NAGVMQNPRHLVRRRGQEARLRCSPMKGHSHVYWYRQLPEEGLKFMVYLQKENIIDESGMPKERFSAEFPKEGPSILRIQQVVRGDSAAYFCASSDRGYSDTQYFGPGTRLTVL.